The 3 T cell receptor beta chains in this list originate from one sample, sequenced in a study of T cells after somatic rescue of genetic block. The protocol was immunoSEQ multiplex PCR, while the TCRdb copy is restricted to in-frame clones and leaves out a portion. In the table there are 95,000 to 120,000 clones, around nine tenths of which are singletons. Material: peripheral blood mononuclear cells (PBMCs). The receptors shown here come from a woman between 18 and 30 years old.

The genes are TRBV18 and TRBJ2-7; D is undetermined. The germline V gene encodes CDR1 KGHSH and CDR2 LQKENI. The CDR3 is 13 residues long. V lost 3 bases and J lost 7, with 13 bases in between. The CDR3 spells CASSPPLKWEQYF. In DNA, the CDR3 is TGTGCCAGCTCACCCCCCCTCAAGTGGGAGCAGTACTTC.

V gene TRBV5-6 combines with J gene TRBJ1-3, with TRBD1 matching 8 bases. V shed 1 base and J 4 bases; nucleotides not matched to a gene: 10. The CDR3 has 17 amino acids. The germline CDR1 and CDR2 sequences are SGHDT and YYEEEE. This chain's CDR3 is CASSLRGRQGKGNTIYF. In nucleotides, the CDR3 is TGTGCCAGCAGCTTGAGGGGCCGACAGGGGAAGGGAAACACCATATATTTT.

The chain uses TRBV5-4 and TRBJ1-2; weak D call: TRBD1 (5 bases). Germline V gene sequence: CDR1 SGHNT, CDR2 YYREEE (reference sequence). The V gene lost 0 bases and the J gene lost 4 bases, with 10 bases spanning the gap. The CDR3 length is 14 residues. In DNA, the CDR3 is TGTGCCAGCAGCTTGGGACAGAGGGGCTATGGCTACACCTTC. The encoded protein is CASSLGQRGYGYTF.